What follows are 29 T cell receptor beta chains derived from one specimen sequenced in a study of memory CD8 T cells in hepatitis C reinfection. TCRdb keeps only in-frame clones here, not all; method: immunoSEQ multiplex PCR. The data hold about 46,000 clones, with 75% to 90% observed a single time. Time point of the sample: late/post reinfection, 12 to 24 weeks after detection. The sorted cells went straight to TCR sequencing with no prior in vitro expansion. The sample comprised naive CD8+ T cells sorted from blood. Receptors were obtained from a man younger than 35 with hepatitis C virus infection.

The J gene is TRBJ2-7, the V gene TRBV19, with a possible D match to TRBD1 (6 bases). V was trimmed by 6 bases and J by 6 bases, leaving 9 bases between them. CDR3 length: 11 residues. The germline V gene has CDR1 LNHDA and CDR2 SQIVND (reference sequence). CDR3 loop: CASSLGAEQYF. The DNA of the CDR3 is TGTGCCAGTAGCTTGGGGGCCGAGCAGTACTTC.

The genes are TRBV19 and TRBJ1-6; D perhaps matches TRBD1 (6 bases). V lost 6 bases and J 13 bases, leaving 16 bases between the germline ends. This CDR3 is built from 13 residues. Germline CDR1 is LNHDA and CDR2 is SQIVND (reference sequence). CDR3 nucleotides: TGTGCCAGTAGCACAATGACAGGAAGGCCCCTCCACTTT. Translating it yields CASSTMTGRPLHF.

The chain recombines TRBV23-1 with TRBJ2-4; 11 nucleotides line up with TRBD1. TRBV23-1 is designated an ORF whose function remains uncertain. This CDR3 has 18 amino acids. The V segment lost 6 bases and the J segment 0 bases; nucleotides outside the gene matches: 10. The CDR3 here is CASSPTGTGGIAKNIQYF. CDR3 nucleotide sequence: TGCGCCAGCAGCCCTACTGGGACAGGGGGGATAGCCAAAAACATTCAGTACTTC.

The CDR3 DNA is TGTGCCAGCAGCTTTGGGACTAGCGGGACCAGTGAGCAGTTCTTC. Translating gives CASSFGTSGTSEQFF. V and J are TRBV7-2 and TRBJ2-1; TRBD2 aligns across 13 bases. Germline V gene lookup returns CDR1 SGHTA and CDR2 FQGNSA. CDR3 length: 15 residues. V trimming: 3 bases; J trimming: 9 bases; junction bases outside the gene matches: 5.

The CDR3 DNA follows: TGTGCCAGCAGGAGCGGGCGGGACAGGGAAGGCTACACCTTC. Its protein is CASRSGRDREGYTF. This sequence joins TRBV7-9 and TRBJ1-2; 9 positions match TRBD1. V lost 6 bases to trimming and J lost 8 bases; unmatched junction nucleotides: 10. Germline V lookup: CDR1 SEHNR, CDR2 FQNEAQ (reference sequence). This CDR3 comprises 14 residues. The full variable domain, rest sourced from reference TRBV7-9 and TRBJ1-2, is DTGVSQNPRHKITKRGQNVTFRCDPISEHNRLYWYRQTLGQGPEFLTYFQNEAQLEKSRLLSDRFSAERPKGSFSTLEIQRTEQGDSAMYLCASRSGRDREGYTFGSGTRLTVV.

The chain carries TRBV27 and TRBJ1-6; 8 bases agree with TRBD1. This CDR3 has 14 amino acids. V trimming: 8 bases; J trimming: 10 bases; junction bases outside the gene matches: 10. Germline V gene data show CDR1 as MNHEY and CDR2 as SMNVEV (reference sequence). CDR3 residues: CASAQGGRGSPLHF. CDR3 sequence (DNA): TGTGCCAGCGCACAGGGGGGCCGTGGCTCACCCCTCCACTTT.

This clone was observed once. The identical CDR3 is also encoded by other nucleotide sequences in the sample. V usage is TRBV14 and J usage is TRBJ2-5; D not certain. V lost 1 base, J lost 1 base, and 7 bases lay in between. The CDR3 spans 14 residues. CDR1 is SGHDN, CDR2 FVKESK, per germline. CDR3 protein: CASSQANSQETQYF. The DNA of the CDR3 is TGTGCCAGCAGCCAAGCGAACAGCCAAGAGACCCAGTACTTC.

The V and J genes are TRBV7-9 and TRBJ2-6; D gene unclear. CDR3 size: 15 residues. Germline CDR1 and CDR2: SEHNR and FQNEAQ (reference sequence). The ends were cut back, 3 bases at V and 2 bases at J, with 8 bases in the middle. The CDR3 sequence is CASSFGQAGANVLTF. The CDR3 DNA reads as TGTGCCAGCAGCTTTGGGCAAGCTGGGGCCAACGTCCTGACTTTC.

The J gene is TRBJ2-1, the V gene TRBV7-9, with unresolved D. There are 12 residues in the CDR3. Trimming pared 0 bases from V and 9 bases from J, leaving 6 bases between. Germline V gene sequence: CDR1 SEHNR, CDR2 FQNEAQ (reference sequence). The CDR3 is CASSLARGEQFF. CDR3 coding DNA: TGTGCCAGCAGCTTAGCGCGTGGTGAGCAGTTCTTC.

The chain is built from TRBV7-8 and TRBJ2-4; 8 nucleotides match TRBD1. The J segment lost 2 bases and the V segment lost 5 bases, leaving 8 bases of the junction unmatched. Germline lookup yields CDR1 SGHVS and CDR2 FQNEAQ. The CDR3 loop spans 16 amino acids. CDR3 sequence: CASSPQGATTKNIQYF. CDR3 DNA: TGTGCCAGCAGCCCCCAGGGGGCTACCACCAAAAACATTCAGTACTTC.

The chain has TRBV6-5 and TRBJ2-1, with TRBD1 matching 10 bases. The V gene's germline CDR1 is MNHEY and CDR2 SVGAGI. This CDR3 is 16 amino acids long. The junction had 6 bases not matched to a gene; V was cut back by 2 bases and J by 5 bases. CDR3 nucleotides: TGTGCCAGCAGTTACCTCGGGACAGGGGCGAACAATGAGCAGTTCTTC. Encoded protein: CASSYLGTGANNEQFF.

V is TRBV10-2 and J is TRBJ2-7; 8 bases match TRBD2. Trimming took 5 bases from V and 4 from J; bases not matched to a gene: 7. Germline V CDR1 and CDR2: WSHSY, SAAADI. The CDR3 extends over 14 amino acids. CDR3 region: CASSPGTSSYEQYF. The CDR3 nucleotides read TGCGCCAGCAGTCCCGGGACTAGTAGTTACGAGCAGTACTTC.

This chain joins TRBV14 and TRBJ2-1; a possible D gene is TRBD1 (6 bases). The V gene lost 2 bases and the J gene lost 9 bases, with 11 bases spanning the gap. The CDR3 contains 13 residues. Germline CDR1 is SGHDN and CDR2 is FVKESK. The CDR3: CASSQTRGPEQFF. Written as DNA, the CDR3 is TGTGCCAGCAGCCAAACCAGGGGTCCTGAGCAGTTCTTC.

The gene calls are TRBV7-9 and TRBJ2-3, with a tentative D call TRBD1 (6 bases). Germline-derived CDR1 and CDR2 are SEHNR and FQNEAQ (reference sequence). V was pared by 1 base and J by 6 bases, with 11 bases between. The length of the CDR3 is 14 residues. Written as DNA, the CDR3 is TGTGCCAGCAGCTTAGGGGGGCCGAGGGATACGCAGTATTTT. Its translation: CASSLGGPRDTQYF.

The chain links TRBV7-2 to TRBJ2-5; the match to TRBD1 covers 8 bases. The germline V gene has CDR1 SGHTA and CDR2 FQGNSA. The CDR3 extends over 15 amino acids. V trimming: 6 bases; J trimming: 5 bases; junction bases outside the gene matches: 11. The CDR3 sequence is CASSFGQGLDETQYF. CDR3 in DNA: TGTGCCAGCAGTTTTGGACAGGGCTTAGACGAGACCCAGTACTTC.

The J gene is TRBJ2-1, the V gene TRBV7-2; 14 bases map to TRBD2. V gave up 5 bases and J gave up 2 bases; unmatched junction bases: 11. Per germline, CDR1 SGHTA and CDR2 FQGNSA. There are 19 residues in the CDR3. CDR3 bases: TGTGCCAGCAGCCACGCGGGACTAGCGGGAGTATTGCCCTACAATGAGCAGTTCTTC. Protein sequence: CASSHAGLAGVLPYNEQFF.

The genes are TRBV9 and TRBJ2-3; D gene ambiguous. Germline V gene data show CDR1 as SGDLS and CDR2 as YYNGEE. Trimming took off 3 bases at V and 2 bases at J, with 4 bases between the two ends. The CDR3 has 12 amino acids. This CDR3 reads CASSANTDTQYF. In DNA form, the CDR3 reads TGTGCCAGCAGCGCCAACACAGATACGCAGTATTTT.

Written as DNA, the CDR3 is TGTGCCAGCAGCCCTAAGACAGTTCTTAATTCACCCCTCCACTTT. Its translation: CASSPKTVLNSPLHF. The chain is built from TRBV5-6 and TRBJ1-6, with TRBD1 as a possible D gene (5 bases). Germline assignment: CDR1 SGHDT and CDR2 YYEEEE. This CDR3 has 15 residues. The V and J ends lost 4 bases and 6 bases respectively, with 14 bases between them.

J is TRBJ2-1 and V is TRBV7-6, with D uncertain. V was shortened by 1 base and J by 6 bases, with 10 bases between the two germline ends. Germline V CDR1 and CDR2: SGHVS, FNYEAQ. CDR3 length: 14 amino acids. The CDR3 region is CASSLGTEFNEQFF. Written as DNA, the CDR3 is TGTGCCAGCAGCTTAGGTACTGAATTCAATGAGCAGTTCTTC.

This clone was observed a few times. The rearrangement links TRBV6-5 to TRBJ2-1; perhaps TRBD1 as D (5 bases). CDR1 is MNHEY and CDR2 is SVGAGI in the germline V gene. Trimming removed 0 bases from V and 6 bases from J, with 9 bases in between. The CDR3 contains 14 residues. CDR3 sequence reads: CASSYSSGFNEQFF. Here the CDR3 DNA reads TGTGCCAGCAGTTACTCCTCAGGGTTCAATGAGCAGTTCTTC.

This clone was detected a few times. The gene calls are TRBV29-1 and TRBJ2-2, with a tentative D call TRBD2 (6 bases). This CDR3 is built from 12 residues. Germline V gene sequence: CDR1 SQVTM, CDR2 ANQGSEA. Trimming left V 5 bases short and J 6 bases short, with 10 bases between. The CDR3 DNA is TGCAGCGTTATCGGGGGTGCCGGGGAGCTGTTTTTT. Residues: CSVIGGAGELFF.

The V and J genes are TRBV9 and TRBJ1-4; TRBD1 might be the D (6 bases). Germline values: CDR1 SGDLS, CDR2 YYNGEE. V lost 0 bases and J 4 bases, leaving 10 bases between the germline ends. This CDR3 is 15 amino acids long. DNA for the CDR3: TGTGCCAGCAGCGTAGATGGACAGAATAATGAAAAACTGTTTTTT. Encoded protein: CASSVDGQNNEKLFF. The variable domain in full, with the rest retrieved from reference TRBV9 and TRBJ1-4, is DSGVTQTPKHLITATGQRVTLRCSPRSGDLSVYWYQQSLDQGLQFLIQYYNGEERAKGNILERFSAQQFPDLHSELNLSSLELGDSALYFCASSVDGQNNEKLFFGSGTQLSVL.

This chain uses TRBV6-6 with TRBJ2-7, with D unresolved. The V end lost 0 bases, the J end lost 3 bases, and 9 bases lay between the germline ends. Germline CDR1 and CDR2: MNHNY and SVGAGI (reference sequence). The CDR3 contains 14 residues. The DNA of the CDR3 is TGTGCCAGCAGTTACTCGAATCCGGGCTACGAGCAGTACTTC. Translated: CASSYSNPGYEQYF.

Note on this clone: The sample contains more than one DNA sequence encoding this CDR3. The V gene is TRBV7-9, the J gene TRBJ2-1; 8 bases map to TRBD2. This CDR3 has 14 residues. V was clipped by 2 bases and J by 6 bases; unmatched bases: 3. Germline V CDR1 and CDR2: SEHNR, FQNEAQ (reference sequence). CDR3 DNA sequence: TGTGCCAGCAGCTTATCGGCGGGAGGCAATGAGCAGTTCTTC. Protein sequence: CASSLSAGGNEQFF.

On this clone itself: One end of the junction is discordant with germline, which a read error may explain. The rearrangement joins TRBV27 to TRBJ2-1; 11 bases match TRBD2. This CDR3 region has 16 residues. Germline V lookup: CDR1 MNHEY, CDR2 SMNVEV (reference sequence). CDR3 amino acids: CASTLHGSGRAGEQFF. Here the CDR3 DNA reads TGTGCCAGCACTTTACACGGTAGCGGGAGGGCCGGTGAGCAGTTCTTC.

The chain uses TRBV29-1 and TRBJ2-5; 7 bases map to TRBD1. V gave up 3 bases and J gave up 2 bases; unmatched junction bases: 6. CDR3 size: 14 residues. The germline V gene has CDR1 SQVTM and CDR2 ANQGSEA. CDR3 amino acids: CSVEGQPFQETQYF. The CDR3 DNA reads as TGCAGCGTTGAGGGACAGCCCTTTCAAGAGACCCAGTACTTC. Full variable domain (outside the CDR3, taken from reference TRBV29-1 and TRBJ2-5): SAVISQKPSRDICQRGTSLTIQCQVDSQVTMMFWYRQQPGQSLTLIATANQGSEATYESGFVIDKFPISRPNLTFSTLTVSNMSPEDSSIYLCSVEGQPFQETQYFGPGTRLLVL.

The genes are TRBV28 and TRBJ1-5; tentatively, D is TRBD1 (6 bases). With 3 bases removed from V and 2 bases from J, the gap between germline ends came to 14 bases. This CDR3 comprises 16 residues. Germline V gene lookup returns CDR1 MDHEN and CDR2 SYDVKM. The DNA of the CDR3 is TGTGCCAGCAGTTTTTGGGGGGGCCAGGGCAATCAGCCCCAGCATTTT. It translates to CASSFWGGQGNQPQHF. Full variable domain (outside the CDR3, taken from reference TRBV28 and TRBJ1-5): DVKVTQSSRYLVKRTGEKVFLECVQDMDHENMFWYRQDPGLGLRLIYFSYDVKMKEKGDIPEGYSVSREKKERFSLILESASTNQTSMYLCASSFWGGQGNQPQHFGDGTRLSIL.

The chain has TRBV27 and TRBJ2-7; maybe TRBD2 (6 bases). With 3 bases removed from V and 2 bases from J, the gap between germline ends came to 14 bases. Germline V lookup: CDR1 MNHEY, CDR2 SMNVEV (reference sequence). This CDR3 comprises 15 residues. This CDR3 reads CASSLSPGLTYEQYF. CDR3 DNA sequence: TGTGCCAGCAGTTTGTCCCCGGGACTGACCTACGAGCAGTACTTC.

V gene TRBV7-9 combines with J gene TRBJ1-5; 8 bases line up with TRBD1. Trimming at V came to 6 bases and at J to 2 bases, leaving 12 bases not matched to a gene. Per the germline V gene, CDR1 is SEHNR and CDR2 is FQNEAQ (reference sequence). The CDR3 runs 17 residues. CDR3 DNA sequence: TGTGCCAGCAGTTCCACCACAGGGGGGATCGGCAATCAGCCCCAGCATTTT. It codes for CASSSTTGGIGNQPQHF.